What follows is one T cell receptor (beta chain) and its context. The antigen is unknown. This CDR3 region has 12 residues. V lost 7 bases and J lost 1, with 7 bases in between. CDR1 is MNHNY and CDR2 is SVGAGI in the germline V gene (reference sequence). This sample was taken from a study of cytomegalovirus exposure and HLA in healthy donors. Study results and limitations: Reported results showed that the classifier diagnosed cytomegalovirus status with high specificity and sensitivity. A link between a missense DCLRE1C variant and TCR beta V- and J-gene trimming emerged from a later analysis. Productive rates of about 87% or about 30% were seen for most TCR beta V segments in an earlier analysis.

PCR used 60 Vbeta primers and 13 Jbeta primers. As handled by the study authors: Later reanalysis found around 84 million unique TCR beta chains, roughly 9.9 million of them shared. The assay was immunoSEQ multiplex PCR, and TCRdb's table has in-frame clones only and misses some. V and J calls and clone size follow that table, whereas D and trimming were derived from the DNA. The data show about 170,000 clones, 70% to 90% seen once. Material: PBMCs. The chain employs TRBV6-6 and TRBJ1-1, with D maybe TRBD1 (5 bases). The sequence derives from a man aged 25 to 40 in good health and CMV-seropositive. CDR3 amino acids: CASKTENTEAFF. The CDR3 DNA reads TGTGCCAGCAAGACAGAGAACACTGAAGCTTTCTTT.